The 15 T cell receptor beta chains given below trace back to one sample, sequenced in a study of identical twins. Each CDR3 protein is one row after TCRdb ran MiXCR on the 5' RACE reads. The sample shows approximately 210,000 distinct CDR3 sequences, over 5% of them seen only once. These same records also appear under a second study, on T cells expressing NK-cell markers.

The sequenced material came from CD8+ T cells sorted from blood. Receptor source: a woman aged 18-29 years in good health.

The CDR3 sequence: CATGQGYSYEQYF. The CDR3 coding sequence is TGTGCCACTGGACAGGGTTACTCCTACGAGCAGTACTTC. The chain couples TRBV15 to TRBJ2-7; 8 positions match TRBD1. Trimming cost V 9 bases and J 0 bases; bases outside gene matches: 4. CDR1 is LNHNV, CDR2 YYDKDF, per germline (reference sequence). There are 13 residues in the CDR3.

This clonotype has more than one count but fewer than ten. This chain joins TRBV5-6 and TRBJ2-7, with 10 bases identical to TRBD2. The CDR3 consists of 15 residues. Germline-derived CDR1 and CDR2 are SGHDT and YYEEEE. The V and J ends lost 4 bases and 3 bases, in that order; junction bases with no gene match: 7. Here the CDR3 reads CASSTTSGARYEQYF. The CDR3 region has the DNA TGTGCCAGCAGCACCACTAGCGGGGCGCGCTACGAGCAGTACTTC.

The sample holds many counts of this clonotype. This chain uses TRBV10-3 with TRBJ2-7; TRBD2 matches 9 bases. The CDR3 sequence is 12 residues long. Trimming took 10 bases from V and 2 from J; bases not matched to a gene: 3. Germline assignment: CDR1 ENHRY and CDR2 SYGVKD. The CDR3 coding sequence is TGTGCCACTCTAGCGGGGACCTACGAGCAGTACTTC. Amino acids: CATLAGTYEQYF.

This clonotype has only a few counts. This rearrangement joins TRBV6-5 to TRBJ1-1; 7 bases match TRBD1. After removal of 4 bases from V and 10 bases from J, the junction contained 6 bases not matched to a gene. CDR1 and CDR2 from the germline V gene are MNHEY and SVGAGI. The CDR3 length is 12 residues. The CDR3 is CASSSTGVGAFF. The CDR3, as DNA: TGTGCCAGCAGTTCTACAGGGGTCGGAGCTTTCTTT.

This chain joins TRBV4-1 and TRBJ2-1; D is undetermined. Germline V gives CDR1 MGHRA, CDR2 YSYEKL. V gave up 2 bases and J gave up 12 bases, with 8 bases separating them. The CDR3 loop spans 11 amino acids. This CDR3 reads CASSQSRRQFF. The CDR3 DNA follows: TGCGCCAGCAGCCAAAGTCGGAGGCAGTTCTTC.

This clonotype was found a few times. This sequence joins TRBV12-3 or TRBV12-4 and TRBJ1-1, with D uncertain. CDR3 length: 16 amino acids. V lost 3 bases to trimming and J lost 1 base, with 15 bases between them. CDR3 sequence (DNA): TGTGCCAGCAGTTTTGGGCAGGTGAGGACGAACACTGAAGCTTTCTTT. Its protein is CASSFGQVRTNTEAFF.

This clonotype was seen more than once but under ten times. The chain combines TRBV3-1 with TRBJ2-7; D gene uncertain. This CDR3 spans 13 amino acids. Per germline, CDR1 LGHDT and CDR2 YNNKEL (reference sequence). V was cut by 3 bases and J by 5 bases, with 11 bases left in between. DNA for the CDR3: TGTGCCAGCAGCCAGCAAGGGTCGAACGAGCAGTACTTC. Amino acid sequence: CASSQQGSNEQYF.

The chain's CDR3 is CASSSMGSYQQSEHF. The CDR3 nucleotides are TGTGCCAGCAGCTCTATGGGATCGTATCAGCAATCCGAGCATTTT. The chain couples TRBV2 to TRBJ1-5; no clear D. Per the germline V gene, CDR1 is SNHLY and CDR2 is FYNNEI. Trimming left V 6 bases short and J 14 bases short, with 26 bases between. The CDR3 is 15 residues long.

The sample holds a few counts of this clonotype. The rearrangement links TRBV5-6 to TRBJ1-2; a weak D match, TRBD1 (5 bases). The CDR3 has 12 residues. The V end lost 4 bases, the J end lost 5 bases, and 9 bases lay between the germline ends. Germline CDR1 is SGHDT and CDR2 is YYEEEE. CDR3 coding DNA: TGTGCCAGCAGCGCTGCAGGGTATGGCTACACCTTC. Protein product: CASSAAGYGYTF.

Only a few counts were recorded for this clonotype. The rearrangement links TRBV28 to TRBJ2-7, with a tentative D call TRBD2 (6 bases). Germline lookup yields CDR1 MDHEN and CDR2 SYDVKM. V shed 4 bases and J shed 0 bases, with 10 bases lying between them. CDR3 length: 14 residues. CDR3 coding DNA: TGTGCCAGCAGTTCGCTGGGGGGCTCCTACGAGCAGTACTTC. This encodes CASSSLGGSYEQYF. Full variable domain (outside the CDR3, taken from reference TRBV28 and TRBJ2-7): DVKVTQSSRYLVKRTGEKVFLECVQDMDHENMFWYRQDPGLGLRLIYFSYDVKMKEKGDIPEGYSVSREKKERFSLILESASTNQTSMYLCASSSLGGSYEQYFGPGTRLTVT.

This rearrangement joins TRBV14 to TRBJ2-7; weak D call: TRBD2 (5 bases). Between the trimmed V and J ends, which lost 6 bases and 0 bases, there was a span of 12 bases. Germline CDR1 reads SGHDN; CDR2 reads FVKESK. The CDR3 is 14 amino acids. The chain's CDR3 is CASSDLGSSYEQYF. DNA of the CDR3: TGTGCCAGCAGTGACCTAGGGAGCTCCTACGAGCAGTACTTC.

The sample holds a few counts of this clonotype. The V call is TRBV7-9, the J call TRBJ2-1; 9 positions agree with TRBD2. Per germline, CDR1 SEHNR and CDR2 FQNEAQ (reference sequence). CDR3 size: 16 residues. The junction had 13 bases not matched to a gene; V was cut back by 4 bases and J by 9 bases. The CDR3 reads CASSYPPLAGTIEQFF. The CDR3 DNA sequence: TGTGCCAGCAGCTATCCCCCCCTAGCGGGAACCATTGAGCAGTTCTTC.

The gene calls are TRBV7-9 and TRBJ1-1, with 7 bases identical to TRBD1. CDR1 and CDR2 from the germline V gene are SEHNR and FQNEAQ (reference sequence). CDR3 length: 15 residues. V shed 5 bases and J 1 base; nucleotides not matched to a gene: 7. CDR3 coding DNA: TGTGCCAGCAGCCCACAACAGGGGACGAACACTGAAGCTTTCTTT. This sequence encodes CASSPQQGTNTEAFF.

In its sample, this clonotype was seen many times. The chain joins TRBV7-8 to TRBJ2-3; TRBD2 matches at 10 bases. The CDR3 is 16 amino acids. V gave up 5 bases and J gave up 4 bases; unmatched junction bases: 9. Germline CDR1 SGHVS, CDR2 FQNEAQ. The DNA for the CDR3 is TGTGCCAGCAGCGCCATGCTAGCGGGGGCCCCAGATACGCAGTATTTT. Its protein is CASSAMLAGAPDTQYF. Together with reference TRBV7-8 and TRBJ2-3, the CDR3 gives the full variable domain: GAGVSQSPRYKVAKRGQDVALRCDPISGHVSLFWYQQALGQGPEFLTYFQNEAQLDKSGLPSDRFFAERPEGSVSTLKIQRTQQEDSAVYLCASSAMLAGAPDTQYFGPGTRLTVL.

This clonotype was counted ten times or more. The V call is TRBV10-3, the J call TRBJ2-7; maybe TRBD2 (6 bases). In germline, CDR1 is ENHRY, CDR2 SYGVKD. V dropped 11 bases and J dropped 3 bases, with 17 bases sitting between them. The CDR3 sequence is 13 residues long. CDR3 nucleotide sequence: TGTGCCTTAAGGGACGGGACTCACTACGAGCAGTACTTC. Protein product: CALRDGTHYEQYF.